This T cell receptor (beta chain) was sequenced in a study of T cell clusters in autoimmune cytopenias. Multiplex touch-down PCR amplified TRB using TRB-A and TRB-B pools in one tube. TCRdb reanalyzed the multiplex PCR reads and collapses them to one entry per CDR3 protein, without DNA. With more than 5,500 distinct CDR3 sequences in the sample, the ten largest clones hold 4% to 5.5%. Comments on this clonotype: Its cognate antigen is unknown.

About 37,500 genome equivalents of blood DNA were amplified for TRB. Study results and caveats: TRB repertoire shifts in secondary cytopenia and chronic lymphocytic leukemia mostly reflected lymphoma, not autoimmunity.

Germline V gene lookup returns CDR1 SGHRS and CDR2 YFSETQ. The CDR3 loop spans 16 amino acids. These records were also assigned to another study, of T cell repertoires in aging, cancer and after chemotherapy. That work adds: Healthy donors lost TCR diversity with age mainly through richness, cancer patients through richness and evenness.

The V gene is TRBV5-1, the J gene TRBJ1-1; TCRdb reports TRBD1, a call that lacks DNA to check it against. The source material was peripheral blood. This clonotype originated in a human donor in good health. The CDR3 spells CASSPRTGSVNTEAFF.